This TCR beta chain was sequenced during a study of T cell responses to AZD1222 COVID-19 vaccine. As for this clone: Antigen specificity is unknown.

In germline, CDR1 is MNHEY, CDR2 SVGEGT. V shed 2 bases and J 6 bases; nucleotides not matched to a gene: 7. CDR3 length: 15 residues. Points from the study as a whole: Following two doses of AZD1222, Spike-specific TCR breadth and depth rose. Donors were largely white British and mainly female; clonal diversity was possibly underestimated. Baseline testing showed seropositivity in only a handful of AZD1222 recipients. Vaccine-associated CD4 TCRs spanned spike, dominant at 160-218 and 743-854.

Sequenced by immunoSEQ multiplex PCR; TCRdb stores in-frame clones only, minus some. The table records about 150,000 clones, roughly nine tenths of them present only once. The rearrangement joins TRBV6-2 or TRBV6-3 to TRBJ1-5; the match to TRBD1 covers 7 bases. The source of this sequence is an adult in good health. This specimen consisted of peripheral blood, obtained on day 0 of MenACWY control vaccination. Written as DNA, the CDR3 is TGTGCCAGCAGTTACCCGGCAGGGGGAGGTCAGCCCCAGCATTTT. Its translation: CASSYPAGGGQPQHF.